The 11 T cell receptor beta chains given below trace back to one sample, sequenced in a study of patients and donors after allogeneic stem cell transplantation. Each CDR3 protein gets one entry after TCRdb re-called the RT-PCR reads with MiXCR. The table includes approximately 170,000 distinct CDR3 sequences, 24% detected once. Input material: blood, either unsorted or a sorted T cell fraction (not recorded which). These receptors were taken from a human donor who was either an allogeneic HSCT recipient or a stem cell or donor lymphocyte infusion donor (not recorded which). It is not recorded whose cells these are; they may come from a transplant donor.

The chain couples TRBV20-1 to TRBJ2-1; 11 nucleotides agree with TRBD2. V trimming: 4 bases; J trimming: 16 bases; junction bases outside the gene matches: 12. Per germline, CDR1 DFQATT and CDR2 SNEGSKA (reference sequence). The CDR3 runs to 13 residues. The CDR3: CSATPGLAEMQFF. Written as DNA, the CDR3 is TGCAGTGCTACCCCGGGACTAGCGGAAATGCAATTCTTC.

This clonotype was counted only a few times. The J gene is TRBJ1-3, the V gene TRBV12-3 or TRBV12-4; maybe TRBD1 (6 bases). This CDR3 comprises 16 residues. Trimming cost V 5 bases and J 0 bases, with 14 bases left between them. CDR3 loop: CASSPWTDISGNTIYF. CDR3 in DNA: TGTGCCAGCAGTCCCTGGACAGACATCTCTGGAAACACCATATATTTT.

V and J are TRBV19 and TRBJ1-4; weak D call: TRBD1 (6 bases). V lost 6 bases and J 6 bases, leaving 17 bases between the germline ends. The CDR3 is 15 residues long. Germline-derived CDR1 and CDR2 are LNHDA and SQIVND (reference sequence). The CDR3 loop reads CASSHPGGQDEKLFF. The CDR3 DNA is TGTGCCAGTAGCCATCCCGGGGGGCAGGATGAAAAACTGTTTTTT.

The chain employs TRBV6-5 and TRBJ2-4, with D possibly matching TRBD2 (6 bases). The CDR3 extends over 16 amino acids. Germline-derived CDR1 and CDR2 are MNHEY and SVGAGI. Trimming cost V 6 bases and J 3 bases, with 18 bases left between them. The CDR3 nucleotides read TGTGCCAGCAGCCGGCGGGGTAATGGCCGCAAAAACATTCAGTACTTC. Protein: CASSRRGNGRKNIQYF.

This clonotype was seen more than once but under ten times. CDR3 sequence reads: CSVQSFMNTEAFF. The CDR3 DNA is TGCAGCGTCCAGAGTTTCATGAACACTGAAGCTTTCTTT. The gene calls are TRBV29-1 and TRBJ1-1; no clear D gene. The CDR3 is made up of 13 amino acids. Trimming stripped 6 bases from V and 0 bases from J, with 11 bases between. Germline V gene data show CDR1 as SQVTM and CDR2 as ANQGSEA. The full variable domain, rest sourced from reference TRBV29-1 and TRBJ1-1, is SAVISQKPSRDICQRGTSLTIQCQVDSQVTMMFWYRQQPGQSLTLIATANQGSEATYESGFVIDKFPISRPNLTFSTLTVSNMSPEDSSIYLCSVQSFMNTEAFFGQGTRLTVV.

The chain recombines TRBV12-3 or TRBV12-4 with TRBJ2-7, with 10 bases fitting TRBD2. J gave up 2 bases and V 4 bases, and 8 bases lay outside the gene matches. The CDR3 is made up of 16 amino acids. The CDR3 region has the DNA TGTGCCAGCAGTTGGCTGGGACTAGCGCCTACCTACGAGCAGTACTTC. Amino acids: CASSWLGLAPTYEQYF.

The chain has TRBV29-1 and TRBJ2-2, with 10 bases that match TRBD2. From germline, CDR1 is SQVTM and CDR2 ANQGSEA. Trimming at V came to 6 bases and at J to 7 bases, leaving 17 bases not matched to a gene. This CDR3 has 17 residues. CDR3 nucleotides: TGCAGCGTCCAGTATGGCTTCCTAGCGGGAGCCCACGGGGAGCTGTTTTTT. Translation gives CSVQYGFLAGAHGELFF.

The rearrangement uses TRBV12-3 or TRBV12-4 and TRBJ1-1; a possible D gene is TRBD1 (5 bases). This CDR3 contains 14 residues. Trimming pared 6 bases from V and 8 bases from J, leaving 19 bases between. The CDR3 nucleotides are TGTGCCAGCAGGAAAGACAGAACGCTCGGGGAAGCTTTCTTT. This sequence encodes CASRKDRTLGEAFF.

The chain has TRBV4-3 and TRBJ2-1; D is possibly TRBD1 (7 bases). The CDR3 has 16 amino acids. Trimming pared 4 bases from V and 3 bases from J, leaving 16 bases between. Germline values: CDR1 LGHNA, CDR2 YSLEER. The CDR3 DNA is TGCGCCAGCAGCCCGGGTGGAGGGACAGACTACAATGAGCAGTTCTTC. It is translated as CASSPGGGTDYNEQFF.

The CDR3 DNA reads as TGCGCCAGCGGCCGCCCGGGCAATGAGCAGTTCTTC. The encoded protein is CASGRPGNEQFF. This rearrangement joins TRBV5-1 to TRBJ2-1; D is uncertain. This CDR3 has 12 residues. Deletions cut 7 bases from V and 6 bases from J, with 11 bases between. Per the germline V gene, CDR1 is SGHRS and CDR2 is YFSETQ.

This clonotype was counted between two and nine times. The chain recombines TRBV7-6 with TRBJ1-1; TRBD1 matches 12 bases. The CDR3 spans 16 residues. Germline V gene lookup returns CDR1 SGHVS and CDR2 FNYEAQ. The trim removed 7 bases at V and 4 bases at J, leaving 10 bases unmatched. The CDR3 DNA reads TGTGCCAGCACCGCTACTCCGGGACAGGGGGCCACTGAAGCTTTCTTT. Protein product: CASTATPGQGATEAFF.